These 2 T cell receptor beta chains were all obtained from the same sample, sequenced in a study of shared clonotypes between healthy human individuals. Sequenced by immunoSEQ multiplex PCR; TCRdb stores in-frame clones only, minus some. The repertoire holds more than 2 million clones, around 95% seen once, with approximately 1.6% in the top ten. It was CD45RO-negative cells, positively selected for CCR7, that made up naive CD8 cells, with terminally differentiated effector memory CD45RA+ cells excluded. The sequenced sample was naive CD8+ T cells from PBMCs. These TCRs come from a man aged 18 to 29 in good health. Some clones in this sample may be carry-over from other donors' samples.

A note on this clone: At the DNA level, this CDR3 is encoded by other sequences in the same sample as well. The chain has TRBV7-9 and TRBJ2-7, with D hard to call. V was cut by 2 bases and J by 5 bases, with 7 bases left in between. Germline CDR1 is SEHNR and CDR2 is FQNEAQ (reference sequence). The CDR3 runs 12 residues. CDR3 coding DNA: TGTGCCAGCAGCTTAAATGCACACGAGCAGTACTTC. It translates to CASSLNAHEQYF.

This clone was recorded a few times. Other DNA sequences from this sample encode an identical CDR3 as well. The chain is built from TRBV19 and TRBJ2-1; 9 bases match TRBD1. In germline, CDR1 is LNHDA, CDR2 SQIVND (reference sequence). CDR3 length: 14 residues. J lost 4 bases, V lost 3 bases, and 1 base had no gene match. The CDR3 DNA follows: TGTGCCAGTAGTATCGGGACAGGGTACAATGAGCAGTTCTTC. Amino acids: CASSIGTGYNEQFF.